This is a list of T cell receptor beta chains from one sample in a study of blood T cells in healthy people across ages. TCRdb re-called the 5' RACE reads with MiXCR, one entry per CDR3 protein. Of some 1.7 million distinct CDR3 sequences listed, 28% are singletons. What was sequenced was blood. These receptor sequences come from a young woman in good health. Each CDR3 is given with its conserved first and last residue. A D gene is named only where the DNA matches it firmly. Expanded clones get a size class; other rows say once, few or many, or leave the size out.

clone_size,v_call,d_call,j_call,cdr3_nt,cdr3_aa
few,TRBV20-1,-,TRBJ2-7,TGCAGTGCTAGTTTTGCAGGGACCTACGAGCAGTACTTC,CSASFAGTYEQYF
-,TRBV20-1,-,TRBJ2-3,TGCAGTGCGGACGAGGGAGTATCTAGCACAGATACGCAGTATTTT,CSADEGVSSTDTQYF
few,TRBV20-1,TRBD2,TRBJ2-5,TGCAGTGCTAGCCCTAATCTCGGGGGGAGGACCCAGTACTTC,CSASPNLGGRTQYF
few,TRBV7-7,-,TRBJ2-7,TGTGCCAGCAGCTTGACAGACAGCTCCTACGAGCGGTACTTC,CASSLTDSSYERYF
many,TRBV6-1,-,TRBJ2-7,TGTGCCAGCAGAGAACCGGGATCTACCTACGAGCAGTACTTC,CASREPGSTYEQYF
few,TRBV7-2,-,TRBJ1-5,TGTACCAGCAGCTTAGAAGGTAACCAGCCCCAGCATTTT,CTSSLEGNQPQHF
few,TRBV5-1,-,TRBJ2-1,TGCGCCAGCAGCTTGGAACTCGAGGGGCAGTTCTTC,CASSLELEGQFF
-,TRBV20-1,TRBD2,TRBJ2-1,TGCAGTGCTAGAGGGACTAGCGAGTTTTGGGAGCAGTTCTTC,CSARGTSEFWEQFF
-,TRBV24-1,TRBD2,TRBJ2-5,TGTGCCACCAGTGACGGACTAGCAGGCGAGACCCAGTACTTC,CATSDGLAGETQYF
-,TRBV4-1,TRBD1,TRBJ1-6,TGCGCCAGCAGCCATAAAACAGGGGAGGCACGGTCACCCCTCCACTTT,CASSHKTGEARSPLHF
-,TRBV29-1,-,TRBJ2-3,TGCAGCTCCATAGGCAGGGGTACAGATACGCAGTATTTT,CSSIGRGTDTQYF
few,TRBV10-2,TRBD2,TRBJ2-1,TGCGCCAGTCTAGCGGGGGGGGTCCATGAGCAGTTCTTC,CASLAGGVHEQFF
few,TRBV11-2,TRBD1,TRBJ2-7,TGTGCCAGCAGCCGGGACAGGGGAAGGGCCGAGCAGTACTTC,CASSRDRGRAEQYF
many,TRBV6-1,-,TRBJ1-2,TGTGCCAGCAGGGGCGGTATTGCTGGTGGCTACACCTTC,CASRGGIAGGYTF
-,TRBV2,TRBD1,TRBJ1-1,TGTGCCAGCGGGGGGGAACAGGGGAGTGAAGCTTTCTTT,CASGGEQGSEAFF
-,TRBV7-6,-,TRBJ2-5,TGTGCCAGCAGCTCCGGTTTGGACCAAGAGACCCAGTACTTC,CASSSGLDQETQYF
-,TRBV7-2,TRBD1,TRBJ2-7,TGTGCCAGCAGAGCGACAGGGGGAGCAATCTACGAGCAGTACTTC,CASRATGGAIYEQYF
-,TRBV28,-,TRBJ1-1,TGTGCCAGCAGTTTGGAGGAGCGGTCTCGGACCCCCGCTGGAACTGAAGCTTTCTTT,CASSLEERSRTPAGTEAFF
few,TRBV4-2,-,TRBJ2-7,TGTGCCAGCAGCCAAGATAATCGAGAGTTCACTTACGAGCAGTACTTC,CASSQDNREFTYEQYF
-,TRBV29-1,TRBD2,TRBJ2-1,TGCAGCGCCCCGACTAGCGCCTGGAACAATGAGCAGTTCTTC,CSAPTSAWNNEQFF
few,TRBV27,-,TRBJ1-5,TGTGCCAGCAGTTTATCGGGGATCAGTCGGCCCCAGCATTTT,CASSLSGISRPQHF
many,TRBV6-1,-,TRBJ2-4,TGTGCCAGCAGCAGACAGGCGCTGGGGGGTCAGTACTTC,CASSRQALGGQYF
-,TRBV14,-,TRBJ2-6,TGTGCCAGCAGCCAAGGAGTGCGGACCGGGGCCAACGTCCTGACTTTC,CASSQGVRTGANVLTF
many,TRBV20-1,TRBD2,TRBJ2-4,TGCAGTGCTCGTACTAGCGGTCTAGCCAAAAACATTCAGTACTTC,CSARTSGLAKNIQYF
-,TRBV20-1,TRBD1,TRBJ2-7,TGCAGTGTCGCCTCCCGGGACAGGGTATACGAGCAGTACTTC,CSVASRDRVYEQYF
many,TRBV5-4,TRBD2,TRBJ2-1,TGTGCCAGCAGCAAAGGACTAGCGGGGGGCAATGAGCAGTTCTTC,CASSKGLAGGNEQFF
-,TRBV10-3,TRBD2,TRBJ2-1,TGTGCCGCCGGGGATAGCGGGGGGGCTAGTGAGCAGTTCTTC,CAAGDSGGASEQFF
-,TRBV7-9,-,TRBJ2-5,TGTGCCAGCAGCTCTAACCAGGGTTTACGGGAGACCCAGTACTTC,CASSSNQGLRETQYF
many,TRBV7-3,-,TRBJ2-1,TGTGCCAGCAGCTTAATAGACCACAATGAGCAGTTCTTC,CASSLIDHNEQFF
-,TRBV6-6,TRBD1,TRBJ1-4,TGTGCCAGCGGTTTGGGACAGGGGCTTGAAAAACTGTTTTTT,CASGLGQGLEKLFF
once,TRBV6-1,-,TRBJ2-1,TGTGTCAGCAGTGATGCCGGGTACAATGAGCAGTTCTTC,CVSSDAGYNEQFF
-,TRBV7-9,-,TRBJ1-6,TGTGCCAGCAGCTTAGTTCAGGGAGATTCACCCCTCCACTTT,CASSLVQGDSPLHF
-,TRBV18,-,TRBJ2-1,TGTGCCAGCTCACCAAGTCTAGCAGGCCACAATGAGCAGTTCTTC,CASSPSLAGHNEQFF